These 8 T cell receptor beta chains share one sample of origin, sequenced in a study of shared clonotypes between healthy human individuals. Repertoires were generated with immunoSEQ multiplex PCR, while TCRdb's copy carries only in-frame clones and drops some. In the table there are over a million clones, around 95% of which are singletons. Material: naive CD4+ T cells sorted from blood. Indicated subset: CD45RA+ positively selected. These receptors were taken from a man younger than 45 in good health.

This chain connects TRBV2 to TRBJ2-1; 7 nucleotides agree with TRBD2. The V gene's germline CDR1 is SNHLY and CDR2 FYNNEI. The CDR3 sequence is 13 residues long. After removal of 3 bases from V and 10 bases from J, the junction contained 6 bases not matched to a gene. CDR3 amino acids: CASSETSGGEQFF. Written as DNA, the CDR3 is TGTGCCAGCAGTGAGACGTCCGGGGGGGAGCAGTTCTTC.

Points on this clone: The sample holds other DNA sequences that translate to the same CDR3. This chain uses TRBV27 with TRBJ2-5; 7 bases fit TRBD2. V lost 5 bases, J lost 5 bases, and 5 bases stayed unmatched. CDR1 is MNHEY, CDR2 SMNVEV, per germline (reference sequence). The length of the CDR3 is 13 residues. The DNA of the CDR3 is TGTGCCAGCAGTCTCTCCGGGAGGGAGACCCAGTACTTC. Residues: CASSLSGRETQYF.

V and J are TRBV28 and TRBJ1-2, with D hard to call. V was clipped by 3 bases and J by 6 bases, with 17 bases between them. The germline V gene encodes CDR1 MDHEN and CDR2 SYDVKM. The CDR3 contains 15 residues. CDR3 nucleotide sequence: TGTGCCAGCAGTTTTTTTCTCCTCTCGGTGGATGGCTACACCTTC. Amino acid sequence: CASSFFLLSVDGYTF.

The rearrangement uses TRBV6-1 and TRBJ2-7, with unresolved D. From germline, CDR1 is MNHNS and CDR2 SASEGT. CDR3 length: 11 amino acids. Here the CDR3 reads CAARASYEQYF. CDR3 sequence (DNA): TGTGCAGCCCGGGCGAGCTACGAGCAGTACTTC.

The chain combines TRBV11-2 with TRBJ1-4; D remains unclear. CDR3 length equals 14 residues. Trimming removed 5 bases from V and 5 bases from J, with 12 bases in between. Germline CDR1 SGHAT, CDR2 FQNNGV. The CDR3 nucleotides are TGTGCCAGCAGCCCTAGCAGTGGCAATGAAAAACTGTTTTTT. It codes for CASSPSSGNEKLFF.

The J gene is TRBJ1-2, the V gene TRBV2, with TRBD1 as a possible D gene (6 bases). CDR3 length: 13 residues. Trimming cost V 6 bases and J 3 bases, with 11 bases left between them. From germline, CDR1 is SNHLY and CDR2 FYNNEI. The CDR3 nucleotides are TGTGCCAGCAGCGCAGGGGTGGACTATGGCTACACCTTC. It translates to CASSAGVDYGYTF.

The J gene is TRBJ2-1, the V gene TRBV6-6, with TRBD2 identical over 9 bases. J was trimmed by 7 bases and V by 6 bases; bases with no gene match: 4. This CDR3 spans 13 amino acids. Germline V gene lookup returns CDR1 MNHNY and CDR2 SVGAGI (reference sequence). The CDR3 DNA reads TGTGCCAGCAGGGCTAGCGGGAATAATGAGCAGTTCTTC. As protein: CASRASGNNEQFF.

The rearrangement joins TRBV29-1 to TRBJ2-7, with a weak D call TRBD1 (5 bases). There are 11 residues in the CDR3. Germline CDR1 reads SQVTM; CDR2 reads ANQGSEA. V dropped 8 bases and J dropped 2 bases, with 10 bases sitting between them. The CDR3 spells CSSRGPYEQYF. CDR3 nucleotide sequence: TGCAGCTCAAGGGGCCCCTACGAGCAGTACTTC.